This entry concerns a single T cell receptor beta chain. Its antigen is not known. There are 11 residues in the CDR3. Trimming removed 5 bases from V and 4 bases from J; junction bases left unmatched: 0. Germline V gene sequence: CDR1 GTSNPN, CDR2 SVGIG (reference sequence). The data belong to a study of cytomegalovirus exposure and HLA in healthy donors. Study context: According to later analysis, the same platform produced the approximately 120 validation and some 680 first-cohort repertoires.

Study-wide findings and caveats: The study recorded around 160 TCR beta chains that were cytomegalovirus-associated.

Profiling relied on immunoSEQ multiplex PCR, and the TCRdb table lists in-frame clones only, not all of them. In the table there are around 90,000 clones, approximately 81% of which are singletons. The clonotype comes from a woman between 18 and 29 years old in good health and CMV-seropositive. The chain uses TRBV30 and TRBJ1-1; TRBD1 matches 8 bases. Sequencing input: PBMCs. The CDR3 nucleotides read TGTGCCTGGGACAGGGGCACTGAAGCTTTCTTT. Translating it yields CAWDRGTEAFF.